This T cell receptor (beta chain) originates from a study of vaccination and CD4 T cells after COVID-19. Note on this clonotype: Its antigen is currently unknown.

Treatment specified: approximately 10-day PBMC culture with coronavirus spike peptide pools or control peptides (ViraFEST assay). All positive PCR tests were dated between March and December 2020, predating US Alpha, Beta and Delta variants. With the Oncomine TCR Beta short-read assay, DNA from cultured CD4+ T cells was sequenced. One entry per CDR3 protein results from TCRdb running MiXCR on the PCR reads. The data show 15,000 to 20,000 distinct CDR3 sequences, 67% seen once. The CDR3 sequence is 15 residues long. Germline V gene sequence: CDR1 SGDLS, CDR2 YYNGEE. V was clipped by 2 bases and J by 6 bases; unmatched bases: 9.

The sequencing sample was made of CD4+ T cells from blood, cultured in vitro. This sequence joins TRBV9 and TRBJ2-3, with 7 bases that match TRBD2. This clonotype was sampled from a human donor who had recovered from COVID-19. CDR3 residues: CASSVLWEGLDTQYF. The CDR3 nucleotides read TGTGCCAGCAGCGTCTTGTGGGAGGGCCTTGATACGCAGTATTTT. The whole variable domain, filled in from reference TRBV9 and TRBJ2-3, reads DSGVTQTPKHLITATGQRVTLRCSPRSGDLSVYWYQQSLDQGLQFLIQYYNGEERAKGNILERFSAQQFPDLHSELNLSSLELGDSALYFCASSVLWEGLDTQYFGPGTRLTVL.